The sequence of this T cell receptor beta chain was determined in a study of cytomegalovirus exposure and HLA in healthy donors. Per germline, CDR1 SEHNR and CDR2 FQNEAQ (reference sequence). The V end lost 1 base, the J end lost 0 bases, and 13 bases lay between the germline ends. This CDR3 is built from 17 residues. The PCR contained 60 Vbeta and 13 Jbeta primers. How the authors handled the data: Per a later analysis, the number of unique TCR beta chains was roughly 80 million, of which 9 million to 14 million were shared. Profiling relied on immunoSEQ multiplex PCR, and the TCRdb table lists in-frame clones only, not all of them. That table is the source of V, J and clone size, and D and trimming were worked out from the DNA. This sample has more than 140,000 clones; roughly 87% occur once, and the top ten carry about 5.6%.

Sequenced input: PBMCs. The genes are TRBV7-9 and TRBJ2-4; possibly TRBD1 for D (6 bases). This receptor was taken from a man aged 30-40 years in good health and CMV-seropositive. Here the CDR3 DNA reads TGTGCCAGCAGCTTAGTGGGGACACCATTAGCCAAAAACATTCAGTACTTC. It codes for CASSLVGTPLAKNIQYF.